This is a list of T cell receptor beta chains from one sample in a study of cytomegalovirus exposure and HLA in healthy donors. Sequencing was performed with immunoSEQ multiplex PCR; in TCRdb, only in-frame clones are kept and a portion is missing. The sample consists of roughly 170,000 clones, around 83% of them appearing once. The sample consisted of PBMCs. The receptors were sampled from a girl aged 2 to 9 in good health and CMV-seropositive. The CDR3 runs from the conserved cysteine through the conserved F or W. D genes are given only for firm matches. The listing skips clone size in some rows; elsewhere it reads once, few, many or a size class.

size,D,V,J,CDR3,DNA
once,TRBD1,TRBV9,TRBJ2-2,CASSTRQGPNTGELFF,TGTGCCAGCAGCACCCGACAGGGCCCCAACACCGGGGAGCTGTTTTTT
-,TRBD2,TRBV4-1,TRBJ2-1,CASSLRTTAGLAGAYNEQFF,TGCGCCAGCAGCCTAAGGACGACTGCGGGACTAGCGGGAGCCTACAATGAGCAGTTCTTC
-,-,TRBV19,TRBJ1-2,CASSSATGDYGYTF,TGTGCCAGTAGTAGCGCTACGGGGGACTATGGCTACACCTTC
-,-,TRBV19,TRBJ2-6,CASSFLGQHSGANVLTF,TGTGCCAGTAGTTTTTTGGGACAACACTCTGGGGCCAACGTCCTGACTTTC
-,-,TRBV5-1,TRBJ2-1,CASSLAQGNEQFF,TGCGCCAGCAGCTTGGCGCAGGGCAATGAGCAGTTCTTC
few,-,TRBV4-1,TRBJ1-5,CASSQASPGPQHF,TGCGCCAGCAGCCAAGCGTCTCCGGGGCCCCAGCATTTT
-,-,TRBV5-4,TRBJ2-7,CASSLGSPQGAYEQYF,TGTGCCAGCAGCTTGGGGTCCCCACAGGGAGCATACGAGCAGTACTTC
once,-,TRBV11-2,TRBJ2-3,CASSLGGGGLTDTQYF,TGTGCCAGCAGCTTAGGCGGAGGGGGCTTAACAGATACGCAGTATTTT
-,-,TRBV7-9,TRBJ1-3,CASSLVRGSSHTAGNTIYF,TGTGCCAGCAGCTTAGTACGGGGGTCCTCCCATACGGCTGGAAACACCATATATTTT
-,-,TRBV6-1,TRBJ1-6,CASSEQNNSPLHF,TGTGCCAGCAGTGAACAGAATAATTCACCCCTCCACTTT
-,TRBD2,TRBV7-7,TRBJ2-1,CASSSRLADYNEQFF,TGTGCTAGCAGCTCCAGACTAGCGGATTACAATGAGCAGTTCTTC
-,TRBD2,TRBV7-3,TRBJ2-1,CASSESSGLYNEQFF,TGTGCCAGCAGCGAATCTAGCGGACTATACAATGAGCAGTTCTTC
-,-,TRBV9,TRBJ2-7,CASSSQAGTTYEQYF,TGTGCCAGCAGCTCCCAAGCGGGGACAACCTACGAGCAGTACTTC
-,TRBD1,TRBV4-2,TRBJ2-5,CASSQDVTGDVYQETQYF,TGTGCCAGCAGCCAAGATGTAACAGGGGATGTGTACCAAGAGACCCAGTACTTC
-,TRBD2,TRBV29-1,TRBJ2-3,CSAKREAVDTQYF,TGCAGCGCCAAGCGGGAGGCAGTAGATACGCAGTATTTT
-,-,TRBV6-1,TRBJ2-7,CASSENLYYEQYF,TGTGCCAGCAGTGAGAACCTCTACTACGAGCAGTACTTC
-,-,TRBV7-3,TRBJ1-1,CASSSPSDRKAFF,TGTGCCAGCAGCTCACCCTCGGACAGAAAAGCTTTCTTT
-,TRBD1,TRBV30,TRBJ1-5,CAWGTDYSNQPQHF,TGTGCCTGGGGGACAGACTATAGCAATCAGCCCCAGCATTTT
few,-,TRBV7-9,TRBJ1-2,CASGWGGQGYGYTF,TGTGCCAGCGGTTGGGGTGGTCAGGGCTATGGCTACACCTTC
once,TRBD1,TRBV5-1,TRBJ1-2,CASSFGGGTGNSYTF,TGCGCCAGCAGCTTCGGAGGGGGGACAGGTAATAGCTACACCTTC
-,-,TRBV6-1,TRBJ2-5,CASSEVITAYRLAETQYF,TGTGCCAGCAGTGAAGTTATTACGGCGTATAGGCTAGCGGAGACCCAGTACTTC
-,-,TRBV19,TRBJ1-2,CASSIGWGQGYTF,TGTGCCAGTAGTATTGGATGGGGCCAAGGCTACACCTTC
many,TRBD1,TRBV6-5,TRBJ1-2,CASSYTGQGETYGYTF,TGTGCCAGCAGTTACACAGGACAGGGCGAGACGTATGGCTACACCTTC
-,-,TRBV4-1,TRBJ1-4,CASSQVGSEAEKLFF,TGCGCCAGCAGCCAAGTTGGGTCGGAGGCGGAAAAACTGTTTTTT
-,-,TRBV5-1,TRBJ1-2,CASSPEAGPGYTF,TGCGCCAGCAGCCCGGAAGCAGGCCCGGGCTACACCTTC
-,-,TRBV5-1,TRBJ2-1,CASSGLGTGDEQFF,TGCGCCAGCAGCGGACTGGGGACTGGGGATGAGCAGTTCTTC
-,-,TRBV9,TRBJ1-1,CASSTTGNPMNTEAFF,TGTGCCAGCAGCACAACAGGGAATCCCATGAACACTGAAGCTTTCTTT
-,TRBD2,TRBV19,TRBJ2-2,CASSIMGLGGTGELFF,TGTGCCAGTAGTATAATGGGACTAGGAGGGACCGGGGAGCTGTTTTTT
-,TRBD2,TRBV2,TRBJ2-3,CASSEGKRGNTDTQYF,TGTGCCAGCAGTGAAGGCAAGCGGGGAAACACAGATACGCAGTATTTT
-,-,TRBV27,TRBJ2-7,CASSLLGTSYEQYF,TGTGCCAGCAGTTTATTAGGGACTTCCTACGAGCAGTACTTC
-,TRBD1,TRBV5-1,TRBJ2-1,CASSHYLTGDNEQFF,TGCGCCAGCAGCCATTATCTTACAGGGGACAATGAGCAGTTCTTC
once,-,TRBV19,TRBJ1-5,CASSTGSNQPQHF,TGTGCCAGTTCAACAGGGAGCAATCAGCCCCAGCATTTT
-,-,TRBV27,TRBJ2-1,CASSLSVGPNLFF,TGTGCCAGCAGTTTGTCGGTTGGTCCGAACCTTTTCTTC
-,TRBD1,TRBV5-1,TRBJ2-7,CASSGQGSEQYF,TGCGCCAGCAGTGGACAGGGGAGCGAGCAGTACTTC
-,TRBD1,TRBV7-9,TRBJ2-7,CASTLQGQETYEQYF,TGTGCCAGCACCCTACAGGGACAGGAGACCTACGAGCAGTACTTC
-,-,TRBV10-3,TRBJ1-5,CAIHRERNQPQHF,TGTGCCATACACAGGGAGCGAAATCAGCCCCAGCATTTT
-,-,TRBV7-2,TRBJ1-5,CASSFRGGQPQHF,TGTGCCAGCAGCTTTAGGGGTGGACAGCCCCAGCATTTT
few,TRBD2,TRBV11-2,TRBJ2-3,CASSFPGLAGGTDTQYF,TGTGCCAGCAGCTTCCCCGGACTAGCGGGGGGCACAGATACGCAGTATTTT
-,TRBD2,TRBV7-3,TRBJ2-6,CASSLGLAGSSGANVLTF,TGTGCCAGCAGCCTCGGACTAGCGGGTAGCTCTGGGGCCAACGTCCTGACTTTC
-,TRBD1,TRBV7-2,TRBJ1-1,CVSSSGTGGAGGTEAFF,TGTGTCAGCAGCTCCGGGACAGGGGGCGCCGGGGGGACTGAAGCTTTCTTT
few,TRBD1,TRBV19,TRBJ1-4,CASSMGDTPGQEKLFF,TGTGCCAGTAGTATGGGGGACACCCCGGGACAGGAAAAACTGTTTTTT
-,-,TRBV2,TRBJ2-1,CASSAETGRYNEQFF,TGTGCCAGCAGTGCAGAGACTGGGAGGTACAATGAGCAGTTCTTC
-,-,TRBV5-1,TRBJ1-1,CASSPPTGDTEAFF,TGCGCCAGCAGCCCTCCGACCGGGGACACTGAAGCTTTCTTT
-,TRBD2,TRBV2,TRBJ2-1,CASMLDGRGEQFF,TGTGCCAGCATGCTGGACGGGAGGGGTGAGCAGTTCTTC
-,-,TRBV28,TRBJ2-1,CASSFATEYNEQFF,TGTGCCAGCAGTTTCGCGACTGAATACAATGAGCAGTTCTTC
-,-,TRBV4-1,TRBJ2-1,CASSRLRGRNEQFF,TGCGCCAGCAGCCGCTTACGGGGTCGAAATGAGCAGTTCTTC
-,-,TRBV12-5,TRBJ1-1,CASDTEVNTEAFF,TGTGCTAGTGACACTGAGGTCAACACTGAAGCTTTCTTT
once,TRBD2,TRBV5-4,TRBJ2-5,CASSLAASGQETQYF,TGTGCCAGCAGCTTGGCCGCTAGCGGGCAAGAGACCCAGTACTTC
few,-,TRBV6-6,TRBJ1-5,CASRSDSNQPQHF,TGTGCCAGCCGCAGTGATAGCAATCAGCCCCAGCATTTT
-,TRBD1,TRBV28,TRBJ1-5,CASRQGVWPQHF,TGTGCCTCAAGACAGGGGGTTTGGCCCCAGCATTTT